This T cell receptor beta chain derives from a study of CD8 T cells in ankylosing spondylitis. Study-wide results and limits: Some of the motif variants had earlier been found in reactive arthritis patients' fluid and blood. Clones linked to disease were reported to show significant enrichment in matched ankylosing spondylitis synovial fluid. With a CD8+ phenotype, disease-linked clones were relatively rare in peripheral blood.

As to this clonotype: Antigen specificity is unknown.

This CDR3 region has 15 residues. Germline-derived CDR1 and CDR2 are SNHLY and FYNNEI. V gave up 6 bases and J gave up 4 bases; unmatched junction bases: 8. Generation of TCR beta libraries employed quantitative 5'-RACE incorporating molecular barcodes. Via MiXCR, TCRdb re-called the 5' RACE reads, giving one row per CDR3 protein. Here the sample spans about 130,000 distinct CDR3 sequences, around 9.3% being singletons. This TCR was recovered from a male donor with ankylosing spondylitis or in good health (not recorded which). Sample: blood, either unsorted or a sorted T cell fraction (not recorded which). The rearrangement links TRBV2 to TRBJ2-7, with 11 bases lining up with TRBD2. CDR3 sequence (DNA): TGTGCCAGCAGCCCTAGACTAGCGGGATATTACGAGCAGTACTTC. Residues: CASSPRLAGYYEQYF.